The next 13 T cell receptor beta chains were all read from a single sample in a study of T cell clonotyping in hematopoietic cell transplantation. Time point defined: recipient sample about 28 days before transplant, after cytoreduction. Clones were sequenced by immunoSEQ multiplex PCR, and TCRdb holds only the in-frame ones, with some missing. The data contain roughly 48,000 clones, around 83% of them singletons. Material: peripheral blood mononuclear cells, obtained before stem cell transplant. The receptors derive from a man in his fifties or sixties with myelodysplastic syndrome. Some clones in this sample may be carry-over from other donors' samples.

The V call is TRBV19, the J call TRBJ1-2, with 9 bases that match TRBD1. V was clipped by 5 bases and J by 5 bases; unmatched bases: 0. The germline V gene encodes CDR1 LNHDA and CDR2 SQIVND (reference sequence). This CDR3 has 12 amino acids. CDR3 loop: CASSDRGYGYTF. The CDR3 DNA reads TGTGCCAGTAGTGACAGGGGGTATGGCTACACCTTC.

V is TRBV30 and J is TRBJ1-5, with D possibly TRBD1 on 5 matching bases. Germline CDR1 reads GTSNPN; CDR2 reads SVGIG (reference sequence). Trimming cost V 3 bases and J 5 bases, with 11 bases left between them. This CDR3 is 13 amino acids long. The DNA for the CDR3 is TGTGCCTGGAGCGGGGGGGTCCATCAGCCCCAGCATTTT. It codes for CAWSGGVHQPQHF.

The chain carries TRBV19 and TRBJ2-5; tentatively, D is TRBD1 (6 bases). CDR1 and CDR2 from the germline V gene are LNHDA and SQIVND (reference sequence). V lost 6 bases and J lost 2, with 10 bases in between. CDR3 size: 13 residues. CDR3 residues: CASSPGDQETQYF. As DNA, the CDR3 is TGTGCCAGTAGCCCAGGGGATCAAGAGACCCAGTACTTC.

CDR3 sequence (DNA): TGCAGTGCTAGAGGAGAGGCCGAGCAGTACTTC. Encoded protein: CSARGEAEQYF. The genes are TRBV20-1 and TRBJ2-7, with D unresolved. The germline gives CDR1 DFQATT, CDR2 SNEGSKA (reference sequence). This CDR3 spans 11 amino acids. Trimming took off 1 base at V and 6 bases at J, with 7 bases between the two ends.

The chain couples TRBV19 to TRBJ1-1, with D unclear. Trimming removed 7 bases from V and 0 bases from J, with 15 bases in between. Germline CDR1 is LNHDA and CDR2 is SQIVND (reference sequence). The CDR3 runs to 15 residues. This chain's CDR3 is CASTKKEVLNTEAFF. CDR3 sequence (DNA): TGTGCCAGTACCAAAAAGGAGGTGCTGAACACTGAAGCTTTCTTT.

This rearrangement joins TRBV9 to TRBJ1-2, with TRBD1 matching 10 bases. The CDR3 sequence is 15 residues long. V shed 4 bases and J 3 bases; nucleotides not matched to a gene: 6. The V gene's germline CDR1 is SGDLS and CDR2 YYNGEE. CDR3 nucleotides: TGTGCCAGCAGCACCCGACAGGGGGCGGACTATGGCTACACCTTC. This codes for CASSTRQGADYGYTF.

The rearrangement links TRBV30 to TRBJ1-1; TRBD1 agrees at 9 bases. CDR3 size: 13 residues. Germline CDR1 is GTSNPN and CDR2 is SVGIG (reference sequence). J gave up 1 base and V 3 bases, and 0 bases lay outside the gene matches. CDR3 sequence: CAWRGQGNTEAFF. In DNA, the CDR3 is TGTGCCTGGAGGGGACAGGGGAACACTGAAGCTTTCTTT.

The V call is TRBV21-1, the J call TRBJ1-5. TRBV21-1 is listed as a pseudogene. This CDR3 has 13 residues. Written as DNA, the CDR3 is TGTGCCAGCAGCAATTATAGCAATCAGCCCCAGCATTTT. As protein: CASSNYSNQPQHF.

This CDR3 reads CASSFGTGVNQPQHF. The CDR3 nucleotides read TGCGCCAGCAGCTTCGGGACGGGAGTCAATCAGCCCCAGCATTTT. The V call is TRBV5-1, the J call TRBJ1-5; D perhaps matches TRBD1 (5 bases). Germline values: CDR1 SGHRS, CDR2 YFSETQ. Trimming removed 2 bases at V and 3 bases at J, with 12 bases between. This CDR3 contains 15 residues.

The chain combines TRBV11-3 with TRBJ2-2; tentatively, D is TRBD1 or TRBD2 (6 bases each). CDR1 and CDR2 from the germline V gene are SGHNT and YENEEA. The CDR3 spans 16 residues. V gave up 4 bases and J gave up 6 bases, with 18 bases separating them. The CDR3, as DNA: TGTGCCAGCAGCTCCCTCCGGGGGCTGGGTGCCGGGGAGCTGTTTTTT. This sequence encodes CASSSLRGLGAGELFF.

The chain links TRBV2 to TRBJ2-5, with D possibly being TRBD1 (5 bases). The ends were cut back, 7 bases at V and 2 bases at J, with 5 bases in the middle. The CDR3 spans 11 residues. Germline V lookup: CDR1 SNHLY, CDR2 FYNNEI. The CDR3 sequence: CASKGQETQYF. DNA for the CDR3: TGTGCCAGCAAGGGGCAAGAGACCCAGTACTTC.

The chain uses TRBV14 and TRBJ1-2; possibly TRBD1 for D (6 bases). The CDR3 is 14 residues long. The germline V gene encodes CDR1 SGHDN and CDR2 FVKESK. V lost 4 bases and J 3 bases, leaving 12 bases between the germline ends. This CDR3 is CASSPYGGYYGYTF. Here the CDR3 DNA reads TGTGCCAGCAGCCCATATGGGGGCTACTATGGCTACACCTTC. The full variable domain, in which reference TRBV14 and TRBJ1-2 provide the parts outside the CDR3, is EAGVTQFPSHSVIEKGQTVTLRCDPISGHDNLYWYRRVMGKEIKFLLHFVKESKQDESGMPNNRFLAERTGGTYSTLKVQPAELEDSGVYFCASSPYGGYYGYTFGSGTRLTVV.

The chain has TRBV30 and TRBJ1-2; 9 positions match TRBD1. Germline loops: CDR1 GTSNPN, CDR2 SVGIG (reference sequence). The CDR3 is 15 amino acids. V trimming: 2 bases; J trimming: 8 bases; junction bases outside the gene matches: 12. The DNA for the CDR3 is TGTGCCTGGAGTCCTTGGACAGGGGCTTTAGGAGGCTACACCTTC. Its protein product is CAWSPWTGALGGYTF.